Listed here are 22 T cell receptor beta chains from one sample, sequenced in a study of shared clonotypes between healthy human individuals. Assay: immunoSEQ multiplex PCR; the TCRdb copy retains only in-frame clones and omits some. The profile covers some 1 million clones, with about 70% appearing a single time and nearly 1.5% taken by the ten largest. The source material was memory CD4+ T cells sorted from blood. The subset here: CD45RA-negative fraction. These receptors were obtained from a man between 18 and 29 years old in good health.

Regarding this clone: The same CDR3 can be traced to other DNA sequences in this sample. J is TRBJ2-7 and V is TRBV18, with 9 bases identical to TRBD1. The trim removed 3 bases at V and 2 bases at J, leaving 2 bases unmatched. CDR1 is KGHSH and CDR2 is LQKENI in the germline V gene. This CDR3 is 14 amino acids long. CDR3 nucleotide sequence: TGTGCCAGCTCACCGGGACAGGGTACCTACGAGCAGTACTTC. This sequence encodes CASSPGQGTYEQYF.

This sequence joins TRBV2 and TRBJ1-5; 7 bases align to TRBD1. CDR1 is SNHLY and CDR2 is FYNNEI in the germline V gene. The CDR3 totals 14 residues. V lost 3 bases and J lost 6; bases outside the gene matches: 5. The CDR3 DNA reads TGTGCCAGCAGTGATGGGACAGCCGGTCAGCCCCAGCATTTT. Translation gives CASSDGTAGQPQHF.

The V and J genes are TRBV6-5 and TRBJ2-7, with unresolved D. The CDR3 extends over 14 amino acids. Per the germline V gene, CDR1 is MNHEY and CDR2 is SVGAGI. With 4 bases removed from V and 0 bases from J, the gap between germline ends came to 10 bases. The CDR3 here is CASSSRTASYEQYF. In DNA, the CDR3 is TGTGCCAGCAGTTCTCGGACGGCCTCCTACGAGCAGTACTTC.

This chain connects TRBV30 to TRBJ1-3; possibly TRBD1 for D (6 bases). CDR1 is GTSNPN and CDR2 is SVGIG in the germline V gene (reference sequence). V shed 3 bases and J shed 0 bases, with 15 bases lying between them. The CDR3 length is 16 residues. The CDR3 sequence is CAWSATGKSSGNTIYF. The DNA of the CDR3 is TGTGCCTGGAGCGCGACAGGAAAGAGCTCTGGAAACACCATATATTTT. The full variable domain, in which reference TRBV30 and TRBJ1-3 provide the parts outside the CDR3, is SQTIHQWPATLVQPVGSPLSLECTVEGTSNPNLYWYRQAAGRGLQLLFYSVGIGQISSEVPQNLSASRPQDRQFILSSKKLLLSDSGFYLCAWSATGKSSGNTIYFGEGSWLTVV.

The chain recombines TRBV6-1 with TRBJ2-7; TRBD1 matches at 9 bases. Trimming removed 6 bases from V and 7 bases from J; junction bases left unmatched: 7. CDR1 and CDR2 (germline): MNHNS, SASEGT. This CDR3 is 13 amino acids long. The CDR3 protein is CASRIGQGIEQYF. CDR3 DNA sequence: TGTGCCAGCAGAATTGGACAGGGGATAGAGCAGTACTTC.

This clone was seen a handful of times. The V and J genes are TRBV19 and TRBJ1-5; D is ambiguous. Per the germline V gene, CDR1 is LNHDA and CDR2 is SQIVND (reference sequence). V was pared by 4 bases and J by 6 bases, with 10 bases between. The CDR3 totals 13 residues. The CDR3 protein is CASSSEFGQPQHF. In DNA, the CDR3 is TGTGCCAGTAGTAGTGAGTTTGGTCAGCCCCAGCATTTT. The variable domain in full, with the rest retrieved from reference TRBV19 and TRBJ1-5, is DGGITQSPKYLFRKEGQNVTLSCEQNLNHDAMYWYRQDPGQGLRLIYYSQIVNDFQKGDIAEGYSVSREKKESFPLTVTSAQKNPTAFYLCASSSEFGQPQHFGDGTRLSIL.

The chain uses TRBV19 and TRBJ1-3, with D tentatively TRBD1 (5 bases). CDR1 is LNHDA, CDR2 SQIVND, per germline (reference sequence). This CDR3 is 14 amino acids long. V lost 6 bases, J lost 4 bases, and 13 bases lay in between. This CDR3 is CASSPGTPGNTIYF. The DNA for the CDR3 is TGTGCCAGTAGCCCCGGGACGCCCGGAAACACCATATATTTT.

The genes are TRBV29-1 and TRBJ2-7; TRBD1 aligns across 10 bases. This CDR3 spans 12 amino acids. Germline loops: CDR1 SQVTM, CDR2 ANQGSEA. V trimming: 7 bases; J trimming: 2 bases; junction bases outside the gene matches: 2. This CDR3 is CSAGTGAYEQYF. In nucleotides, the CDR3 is TGCAGCGCCGGGACAGGGGCCTACGAGCAGTACTTC.

CDR3 amino acids: CASSQASSGGSNSYEQYF. The CDR3 nucleotides are TGCGCCAGCAGCCAAGCTTCTAGCGGGGGGTCCAACTCCTACGAGCAGTACTTC. V gene TRBV4-1 combines with J gene TRBJ2-7; the match to TRBD2 covers 11 bases. Trimming took 1 base from V and 0 from J; bases not matched to a gene: 8. The CDR3 consists of 18 residues. The germline CDR1 and CDR2 sequences are MGHRA and YSYEKL.

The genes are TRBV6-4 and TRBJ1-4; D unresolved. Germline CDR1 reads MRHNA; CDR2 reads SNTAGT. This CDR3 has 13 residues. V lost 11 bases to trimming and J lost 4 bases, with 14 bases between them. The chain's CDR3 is CARRTAVNEKLFF. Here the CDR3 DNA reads TGTGCCCGTCGGACGGCCGTTAATGAAAAACTGTTTTTT.

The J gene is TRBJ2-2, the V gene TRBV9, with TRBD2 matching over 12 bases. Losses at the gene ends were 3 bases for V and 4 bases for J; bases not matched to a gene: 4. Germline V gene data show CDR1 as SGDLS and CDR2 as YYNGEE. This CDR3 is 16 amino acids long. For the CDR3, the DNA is TGTGCCAGCAGCGCTAGCGGGGGGGTCCTCACCGGGGAGCTGTTTTTT. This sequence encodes CASSASGGVLTGELFF.

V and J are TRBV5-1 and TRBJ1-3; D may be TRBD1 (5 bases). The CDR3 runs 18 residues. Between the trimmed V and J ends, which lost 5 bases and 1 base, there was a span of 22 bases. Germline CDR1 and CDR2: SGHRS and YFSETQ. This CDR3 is CASSILGDLGKSGNTIYF. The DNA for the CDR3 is TGCGCCAGCAGTATTTTAGGGGACTTAGGGAAGTCTGGAAACACCATATATTTT.

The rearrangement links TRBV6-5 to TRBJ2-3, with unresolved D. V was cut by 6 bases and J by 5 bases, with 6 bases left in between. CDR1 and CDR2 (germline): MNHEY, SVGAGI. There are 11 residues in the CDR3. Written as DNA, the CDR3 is TGTGCCAGCAGCTCCCTAGATACGCAGTATTTT. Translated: CASSSLDTQYF.

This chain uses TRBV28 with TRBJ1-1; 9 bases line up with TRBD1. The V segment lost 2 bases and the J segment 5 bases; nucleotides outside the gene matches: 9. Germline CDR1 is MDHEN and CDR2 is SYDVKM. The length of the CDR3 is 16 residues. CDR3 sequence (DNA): TGTGCCAGCAGTTTACCCCTTGGACAGGGGAGGACTGAAGCTTTCTTT. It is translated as CASSLPLGQGRTEAFF.

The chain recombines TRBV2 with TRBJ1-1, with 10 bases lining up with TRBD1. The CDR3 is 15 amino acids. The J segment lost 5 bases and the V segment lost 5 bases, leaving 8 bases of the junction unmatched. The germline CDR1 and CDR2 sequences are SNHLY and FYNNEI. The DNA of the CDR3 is TGTGCCAGCAGTCAAACGACAGGGGGCCTGACTGAAGCTTTCTTT. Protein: CASSQTTGGLTEAFF.

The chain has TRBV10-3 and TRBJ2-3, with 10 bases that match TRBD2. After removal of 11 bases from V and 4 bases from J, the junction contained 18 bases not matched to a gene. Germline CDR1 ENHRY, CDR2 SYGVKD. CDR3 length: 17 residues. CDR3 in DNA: TGTGCCTCGCACCCAAACCTAGCGGGGGCCGGGGCAGATACGCAGTATTTT. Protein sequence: CASHPNLAGAGADTQYF.

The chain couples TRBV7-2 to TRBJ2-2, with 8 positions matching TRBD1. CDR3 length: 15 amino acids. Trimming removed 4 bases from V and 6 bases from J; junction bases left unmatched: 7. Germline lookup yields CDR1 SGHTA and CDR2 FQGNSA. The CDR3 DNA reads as TGTGCCAGCAGCTCAGGGACAGGAAAGTCCGGGGAGCTGTTTTTT. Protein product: CASSSGTGKSGELFF.

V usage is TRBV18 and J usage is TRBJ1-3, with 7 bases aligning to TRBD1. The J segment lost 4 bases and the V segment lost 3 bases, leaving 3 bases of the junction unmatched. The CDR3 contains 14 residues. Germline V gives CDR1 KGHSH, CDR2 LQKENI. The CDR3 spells CASSPGQRGNTIYF. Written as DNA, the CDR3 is TGTGCCAGCTCACCGGGACAGAGAGGAAACACCATATATTTT.

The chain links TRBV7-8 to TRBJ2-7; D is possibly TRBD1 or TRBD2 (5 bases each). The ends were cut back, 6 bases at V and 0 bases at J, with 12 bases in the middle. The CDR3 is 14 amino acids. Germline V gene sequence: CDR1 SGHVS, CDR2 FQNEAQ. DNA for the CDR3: TGTGCCAGCAGGGTTGGGACCGTCTCCTACGAGCAGTACTTC. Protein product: CASRVGTVSYEQYF.

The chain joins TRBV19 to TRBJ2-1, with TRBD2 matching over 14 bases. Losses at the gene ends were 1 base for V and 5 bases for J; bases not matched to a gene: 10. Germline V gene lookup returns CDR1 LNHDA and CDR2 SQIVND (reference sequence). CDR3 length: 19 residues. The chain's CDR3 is CASSIVTSGRARVNNEQFF. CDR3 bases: TGTGCCAGTAGTATAGTGACTAGCGGGAGGGCCAGGGTGAACAATGAGCAGTTCTTC.

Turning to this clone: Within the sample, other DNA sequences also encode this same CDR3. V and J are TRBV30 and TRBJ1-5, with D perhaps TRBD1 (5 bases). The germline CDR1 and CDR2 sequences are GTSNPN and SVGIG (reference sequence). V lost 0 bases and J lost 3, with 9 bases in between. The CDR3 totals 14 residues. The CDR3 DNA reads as TGTGCCTGGAGTGTCCAGGGATTCAATCAGCCCCAGCATTTT. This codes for CAWSVQGFNQPQHF. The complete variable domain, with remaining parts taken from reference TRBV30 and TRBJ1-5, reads SQTIHQWPATLVQPVGSPLSLECTVEGTSNPNLYWYRQAAGRGLQLLFYSVGIGQISSEVPQNLSASRPQDRQFILSSKKLLLSDSGFYLCAWSVQGFNQPQHFGDGTRLSIL.

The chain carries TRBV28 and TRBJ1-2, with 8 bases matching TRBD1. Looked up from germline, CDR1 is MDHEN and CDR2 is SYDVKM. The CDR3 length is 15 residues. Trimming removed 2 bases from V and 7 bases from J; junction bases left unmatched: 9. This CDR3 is CASSLLSPGGVGYTF. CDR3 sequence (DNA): TGTGCCAGCAGTTTACTTTCGCCAGGGGGCGTTGGCTACACCTTC.